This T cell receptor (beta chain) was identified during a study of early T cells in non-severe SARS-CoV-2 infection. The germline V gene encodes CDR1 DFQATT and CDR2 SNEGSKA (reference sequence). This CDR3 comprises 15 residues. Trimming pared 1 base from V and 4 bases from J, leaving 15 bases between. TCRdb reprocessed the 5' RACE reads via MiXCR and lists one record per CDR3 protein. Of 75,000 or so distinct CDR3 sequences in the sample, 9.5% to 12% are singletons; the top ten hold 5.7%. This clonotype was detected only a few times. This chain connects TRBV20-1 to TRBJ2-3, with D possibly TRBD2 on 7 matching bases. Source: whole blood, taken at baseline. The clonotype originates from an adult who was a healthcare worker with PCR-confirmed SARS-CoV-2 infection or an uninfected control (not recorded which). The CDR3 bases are TGCAGTGCTAGAGGCGTACGGGGGGCTGCAGATACGCAGTATTTT. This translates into CSARGVRGAADTQYF.